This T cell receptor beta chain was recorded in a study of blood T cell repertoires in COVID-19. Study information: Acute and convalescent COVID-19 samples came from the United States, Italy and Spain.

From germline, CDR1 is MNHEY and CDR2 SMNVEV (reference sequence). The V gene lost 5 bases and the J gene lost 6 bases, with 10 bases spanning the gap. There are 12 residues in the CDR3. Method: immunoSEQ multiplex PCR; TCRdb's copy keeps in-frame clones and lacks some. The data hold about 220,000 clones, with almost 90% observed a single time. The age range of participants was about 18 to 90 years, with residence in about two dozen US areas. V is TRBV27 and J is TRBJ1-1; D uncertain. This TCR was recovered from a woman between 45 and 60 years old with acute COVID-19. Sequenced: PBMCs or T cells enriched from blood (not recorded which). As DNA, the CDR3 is TGTGCCAGCAGTCGCCCCTACGCTGAAGCTTTCTTT. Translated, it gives CASSRPYAEAFF.